This record covers a single T cell receptor (beta chain). This entry is derived from a study of blood T cell repertoires in COVID-19. Measured with immunoSEQ multiplex PCR; TCRdb has only the in-frame clones, and not every one. The data contain 300,000 to 400,000 clones, 85% of them singletons. Per the germline V gene, CDR1 is SGHTA and CDR2 is FQGNSA. Trimming cost V 2 bases and J 4 bases, with 8 bases left between them. This CDR3 contains 13 residues. This receptor was obtained from a woman aged 25 to 45 who had been exposed to COVID-19. Sequenced: PBMCs or T cells enriched from blood (not recorded which). V is TRBV7-2 and J is TRBJ1-2; maybe TRBD1 (5 bases). The CDR3 DNA reads TGTGCCAGCAGCTTAAACAGGATCTATGGCTACACCTTC. Its protein is CASSLNRIYGYTF. Filled out from reference TRBV7-2 and TRBJ1-2, the complete variable domain reads GAGVSQSPSNKVTEKGKDVELRCDPISGHTALYWYRQSLGQGLEFLIYFQGNSAPDKSGLPSDRFSAERTGGSVSTLTIQRTQQEDSAVYLCASSLNRIYGYTFGSGTRLTVV.